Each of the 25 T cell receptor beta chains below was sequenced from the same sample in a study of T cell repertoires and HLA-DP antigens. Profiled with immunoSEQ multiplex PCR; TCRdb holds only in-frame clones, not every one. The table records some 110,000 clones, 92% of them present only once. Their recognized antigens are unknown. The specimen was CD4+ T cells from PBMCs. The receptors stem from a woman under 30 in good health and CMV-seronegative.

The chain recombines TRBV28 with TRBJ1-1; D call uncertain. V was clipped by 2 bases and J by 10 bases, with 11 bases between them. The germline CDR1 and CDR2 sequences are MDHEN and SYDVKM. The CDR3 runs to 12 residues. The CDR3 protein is CASSLVSGGAFF. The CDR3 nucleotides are TGTGCCAGCAGTTTAGTATCAGGTGGAGCTTTCTTT.

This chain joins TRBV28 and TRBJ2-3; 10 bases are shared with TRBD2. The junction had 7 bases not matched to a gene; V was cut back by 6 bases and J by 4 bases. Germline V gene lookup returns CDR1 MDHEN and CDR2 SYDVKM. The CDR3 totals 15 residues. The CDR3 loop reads CASRSPSGSSDTQYF. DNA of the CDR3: TGTGCCAGCAGGTCACCTAGCGGGAGCTCAGATACGCAGTATTTT. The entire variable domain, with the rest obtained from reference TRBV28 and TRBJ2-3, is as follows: DVKVTQSSRYLVKRTGEKVFLECVQDMDHENMFWYRQDPGLGLRLIYFSYDVKMKEKGDIPEGYSVSREKKERFSLILESASTNQTSMYLCASRSPSGSSDTQYFGPGTRLTVL.

The CDR3 spells CASRLSGAAGANVLTF. In nucleotides, the CDR3 is TGTGCCAGCCGTCTTTCGGGGGCGGCTGGGGCCAACGTCCTGACTTTC. The V gene is TRBV27, the J gene TRBJ2-6; either TRBD1 or TRBD2 may fit D (6 bases each). Trimming left V 8 bases short and J 2 bases short, with 16 bases between. There are 16 residues in the CDR3. Germline loops: CDR1 MNHEY, CDR2 SMNVEV (reference sequence).

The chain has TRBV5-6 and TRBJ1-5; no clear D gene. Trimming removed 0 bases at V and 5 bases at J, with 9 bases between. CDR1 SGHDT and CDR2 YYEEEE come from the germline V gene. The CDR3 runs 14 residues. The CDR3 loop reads CASSLVGEDQPQHF. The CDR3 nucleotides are TGTGCCAGCAGCTTGGTTGGGGAAGATCAGCCCCAGCATTTT.

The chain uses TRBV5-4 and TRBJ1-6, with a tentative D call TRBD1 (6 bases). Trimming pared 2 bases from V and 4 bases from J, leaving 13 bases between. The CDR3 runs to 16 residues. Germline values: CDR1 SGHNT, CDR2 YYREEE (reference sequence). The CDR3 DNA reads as TGTGCCAGCAGCTTACAGGGCGGGATATATAATTCACCCCTCCACTTT. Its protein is CASSLQGGIYNSPLHF.

The CDR3 DNA reads TGTGCCAGTACCCCCAATCGGAACTATGGCTACACCTTC. It codes for CASTPNRNYGYTF. This chain uses TRBV19 with TRBJ1-2; D not certain. With 7 bases removed from V and 2 bases from J, the gap between germline ends came to 11 bases. This CDR3 comprises 13 residues. Germline V gene data show CDR1 as LNHDA and CDR2 as SQIVND (reference sequence).

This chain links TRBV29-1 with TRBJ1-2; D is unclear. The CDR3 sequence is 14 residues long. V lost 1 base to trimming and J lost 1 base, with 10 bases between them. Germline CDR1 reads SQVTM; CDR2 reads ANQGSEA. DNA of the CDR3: TGCAGCGTTGAAGTAGGTGGCGGTAACTATGGCTACACCTTC. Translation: CSVEVGGGNYGYTF.

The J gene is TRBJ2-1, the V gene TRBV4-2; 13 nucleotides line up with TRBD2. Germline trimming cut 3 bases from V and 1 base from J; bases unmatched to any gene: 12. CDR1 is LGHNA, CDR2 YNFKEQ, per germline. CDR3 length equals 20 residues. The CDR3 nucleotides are TGTGCCAGCAGCCAGGGACTCACTAGCGGGGGGGCAGGTTCCTACAATGAGCAGTTCTTC. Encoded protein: CASSQGLTSGGAGSYNEQFF.

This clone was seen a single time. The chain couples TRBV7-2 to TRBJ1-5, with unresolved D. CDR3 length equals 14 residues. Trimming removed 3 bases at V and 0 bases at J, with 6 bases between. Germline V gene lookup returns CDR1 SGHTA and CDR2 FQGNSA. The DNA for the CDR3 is TGTGCCAGCAGCTTGTGGGTTAGCAATCAGCCCCAGCATTTT. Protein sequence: CASSLWVSNQPQHF.

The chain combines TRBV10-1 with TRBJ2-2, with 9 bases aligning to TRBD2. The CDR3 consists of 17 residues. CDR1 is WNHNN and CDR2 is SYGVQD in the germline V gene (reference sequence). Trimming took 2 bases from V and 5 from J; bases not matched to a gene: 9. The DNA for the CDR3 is TGCGCCAGCAGTGAGACCGGGACTAGCCGAACAACCGGGGAGCTGTTTTTT. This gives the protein CASSETGTSRTTGELFF.

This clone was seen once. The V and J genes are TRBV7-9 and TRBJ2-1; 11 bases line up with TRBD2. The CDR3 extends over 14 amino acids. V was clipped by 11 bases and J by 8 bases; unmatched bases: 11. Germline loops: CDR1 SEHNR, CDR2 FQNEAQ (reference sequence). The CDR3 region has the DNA TGTGCCGGAGGGACTAGCGGTGCTATCGATGAGCAGTTCTTC. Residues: CAGGTSGAIDEQFF.

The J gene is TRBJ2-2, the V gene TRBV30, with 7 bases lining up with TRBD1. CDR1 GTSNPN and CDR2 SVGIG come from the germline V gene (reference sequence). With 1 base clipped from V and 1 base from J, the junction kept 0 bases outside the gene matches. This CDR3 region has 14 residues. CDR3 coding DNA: TGTGCCTGGAGTGGACAGGGGAACACCGGGGAGCTGTTTTTT. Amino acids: CAWSGQGNTGELFF.

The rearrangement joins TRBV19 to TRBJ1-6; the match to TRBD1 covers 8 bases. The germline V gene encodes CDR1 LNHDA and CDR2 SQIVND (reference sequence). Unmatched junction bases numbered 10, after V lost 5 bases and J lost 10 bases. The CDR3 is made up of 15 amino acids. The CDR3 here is CASSSDRGGGSPLHF. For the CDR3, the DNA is TGTGCCAGTAGTTCCGACAGGGGCGGCGGCTCACCCCTCCACTTT.

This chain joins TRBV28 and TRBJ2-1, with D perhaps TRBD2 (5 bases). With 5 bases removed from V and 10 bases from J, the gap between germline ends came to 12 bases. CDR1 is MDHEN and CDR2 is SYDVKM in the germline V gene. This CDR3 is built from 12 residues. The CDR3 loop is CASSQLVGEQFF. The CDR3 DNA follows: TGTGCCAGCAGTCAACTAGTTGGAGAGCAGTTCTTC.

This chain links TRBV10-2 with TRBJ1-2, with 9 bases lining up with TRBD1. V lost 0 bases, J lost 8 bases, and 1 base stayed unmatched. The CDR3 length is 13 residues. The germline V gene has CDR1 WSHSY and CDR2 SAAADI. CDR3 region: CASSESDRGGYTF. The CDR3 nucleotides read TGCGCCAGCAGTGAGTCGGACAGGGGAGGCTACACCTTC.

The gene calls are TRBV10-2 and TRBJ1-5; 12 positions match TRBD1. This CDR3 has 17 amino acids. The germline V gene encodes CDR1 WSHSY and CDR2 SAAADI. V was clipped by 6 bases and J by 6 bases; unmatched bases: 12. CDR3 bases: TGCGCCAGCAGGGCCCCCGGGACAGGGGGCTTGGGTCAGCCCCAGCATTTT. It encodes CASRAPGTGGLGQPQHF.

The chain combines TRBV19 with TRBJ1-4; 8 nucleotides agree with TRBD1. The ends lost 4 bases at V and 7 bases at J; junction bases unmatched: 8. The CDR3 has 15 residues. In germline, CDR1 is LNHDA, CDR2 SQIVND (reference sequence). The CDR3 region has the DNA TGTGCCAGTAGTACCCACACAGGGGGAGGTGAAAAACTGTTTTTT. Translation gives CASSTHTGGGEKLFF. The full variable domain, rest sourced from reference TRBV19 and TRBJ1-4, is DGGITQSPKYLFRKEGQNVTLSCEQNLNHDAMYWYRQDPGQGLRLIYYSQIVNDFQKGDIAEGYSVSREKKESFPLTVTSAQKNPTAFYLCASSTHTGGGEKLFFGSGTQLSVL.

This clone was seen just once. CDR3 protein: CASSPLRGQGTEAFF. The CDR3 nucleotides read TGTGCCAGCAGCCCCCTCAGGGGTCAGGGCACTGAAGCTTTCTTT. The J gene is TRBJ1-1, the V gene TRBV11-2; possible D gene TRBD1, 6 bases. Trimming shortened V by 5 bases and J by 4 bases, and 17 bases separated the two germline ends. The CDR3 consists of 15 residues. The V gene's germline CDR1 is SGHAT and CDR2 FQNNGV.

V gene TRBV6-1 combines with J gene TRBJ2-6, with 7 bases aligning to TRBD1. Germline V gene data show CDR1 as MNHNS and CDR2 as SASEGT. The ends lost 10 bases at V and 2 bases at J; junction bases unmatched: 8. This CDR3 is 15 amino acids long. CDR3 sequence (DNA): TGTGCCATTAACTCACAGGGGACTGGGGCCAACGTCCTGACTTTC. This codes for CAINSQGTGANVLTF.

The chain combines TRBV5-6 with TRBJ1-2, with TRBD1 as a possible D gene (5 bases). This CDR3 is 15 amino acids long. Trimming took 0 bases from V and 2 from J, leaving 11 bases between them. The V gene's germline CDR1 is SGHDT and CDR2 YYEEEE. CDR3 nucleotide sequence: TGTGCCAGCAGCTTGGGTGTTGGGGCGAACTATGGCTACACCTTC. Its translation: CASSLGVGANYGYTF.

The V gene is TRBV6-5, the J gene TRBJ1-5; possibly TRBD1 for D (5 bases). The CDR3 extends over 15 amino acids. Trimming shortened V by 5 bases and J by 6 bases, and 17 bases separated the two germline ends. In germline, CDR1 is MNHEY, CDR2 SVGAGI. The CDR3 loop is CASSPRRGLAQPQHF. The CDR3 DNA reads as TGTGCCAGCAGTCCTCGACGGGGCCTGGCTCAGCCCCAGCATTTT.

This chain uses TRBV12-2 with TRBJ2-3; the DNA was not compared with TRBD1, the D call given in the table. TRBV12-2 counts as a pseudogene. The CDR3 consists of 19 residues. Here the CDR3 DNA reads TGTGCAAGTCGCTTATCTGCCTTCGGACAGGGGATGAGCGCAGATACGCAGTATTTT. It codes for CASRLSAFGQGMSADTQYF.

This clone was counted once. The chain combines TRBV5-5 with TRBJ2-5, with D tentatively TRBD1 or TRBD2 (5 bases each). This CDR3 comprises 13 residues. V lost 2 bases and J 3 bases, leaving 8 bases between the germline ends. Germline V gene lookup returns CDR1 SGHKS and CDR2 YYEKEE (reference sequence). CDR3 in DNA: TGTGCCAGCAGCTTAGGGACGGAAGAGACCCAGTACTTC. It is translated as CASSLGTEETQYF.

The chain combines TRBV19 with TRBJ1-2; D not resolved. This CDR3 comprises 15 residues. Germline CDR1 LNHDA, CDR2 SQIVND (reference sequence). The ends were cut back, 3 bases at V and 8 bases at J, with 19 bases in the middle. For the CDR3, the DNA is TGTGCCAGTAGTATTATTCCGGGGTTGGTTGAGGGCTACACCTTC. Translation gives CASSIIPGLVEGYTF.

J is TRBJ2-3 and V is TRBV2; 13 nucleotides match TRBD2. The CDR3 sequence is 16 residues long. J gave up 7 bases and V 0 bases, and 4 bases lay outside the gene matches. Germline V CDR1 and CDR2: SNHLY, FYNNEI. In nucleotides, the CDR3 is TGTGCCAGCAGTGAAGCACTAGCGGGGGGGATGCATACGCAGTATTTT. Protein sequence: CASSEALAGGMHTQYF.